The rows below give T cell receptor beta chains drawn from one sample of a study of blood T cell repertoires in COVID-19. Sequencing was performed with immunoSEQ multiplex PCR; in TCRdb, only in-frame clones are kept and a portion is missing. The sample lists about 180,000 clones, 70% to 80% occurring once. Input material: peripheral blood. The receptors were sampled from an older woman with COVID-19, enrolled during active disease. Each CDR3 is given with its conserved first and last residue. D genes are given only for firm matches. Rows give clone size only sometimes, using once, few, many, or a class for an expanded clone.

>few|TRBJ1-1|NA|TRBV5-4
CASSLVGGLNTEAFF
TGTGCCAGCAGCTTGGTTGGGGGCCTGAACACTGAAGCTTTCTTT
>NA|TRBJ1-3|TRBD1|TRBV6-5
CANRQGSSGNTIYF
TGTGCCAACAGACAGGGGAGCTCTGGAAACACCATATATTTT
>few|TRBJ1-4|TRBD1|TRBV19
CASSIQGQGEKLFF
TGTGCCAGTAGTATCCAGGGACAGGGTGAAAAACTGTTTTTT
>NA|TRBJ1-1|NA|TRBV6-6
CASSKLAGGNTEAFF
TGTGCCAGCAGTAAACTCGCAGGAGGGAACACTGAAGCTTTCTTT
>NA|TRBJ1-1|NA|TRBV7-9
CASSLTGNTEAFF
TGTGCCAGCAGCTTAACCGGTAACACTGAAGCTTTCTTT
>NA|TRBJ2-3|NA|TRBV19
CASSSRTVSTDTQYF
TGTGCCAGTAGCTCTCGGACAGTAAGCACAGATACGCAGTATTTT
>few|TRBJ2-4|TRBD2|TRBV25-1
CASSESELAGAKNIQYF
TGTGCCAGCAGTGAATCCGAACTAGCGGGAGCCAAAAACATTCAGTACTTC
>NA|TRBJ2-5|TRBD1|TRBV3-1/TRBV3-2
CASSQRGQGGKTQYF
TGTGCCAGCAGCCAAAGGGGACAGGGAGGAAAGACCCAGTACTTC
>NA|TRBJ2-1|NA|TRBV6-2/TRBV6-3
CASSYGLDPYNEQFF
TGTGCCAGCAGTTACGGTCTAGATCCCTACAATGAGCAGTTCTTC
>NA|TRBJ1-1|NA|TRBV7-8
CASSLERSGTMFF
TGTGCCAGCAGCTTAGAAAGGTCAGGCACCATGTTCTTT
>few|TRBJ1-5|NA|TRBV28
CASSFGGGWSNQPQHF
TGTGCCAGCAGTTTTGGTGGGGGCTGGAGCAATCAGCCCCAGCATTTT